The 8 T cell receptor beta chains given below trace back to one sample, sequenced in a study of blood T cell repertoires in COVID-19. The repertoire was sequenced with immunoSEQ multiplex PCR; TCRdb's copy has only in-frame clones and lacks some. The sample comprises under 300,000 clones, around 87% of which are singletons, and roughly 1.6% rests with the top ten. Sequenced: PBMCs or T cells enriched from blood (not recorded which). Receptor source: a woman aged 45-65 years who had recovered from COVID-19.

Written as DNA, the CDR3 is TGTGCCAGTAGTACCCGACTAGCGCGGAGCACAGATACGCAGTATTTT. Its translation: CASSTRLARSTDTQYF. The chain combines TRBV19 with TRBJ2-3; 8 bases match TRBD2. The CDR3 consists of 16 residues. Germline values: CDR1 LNHDA, CDR2 SQIVND (reference sequence). The V segment lost 4 bases and the J segment 0 bases; nucleotides outside the gene matches: 6. The full variable domain, in which reference TRBV19 and TRBJ2-3 provide the parts outside the CDR3, is DGGITQSPKYLFRKEGQNVTLSCEQNLNHDAMYWYRQDPGQGLRLIYYSQIVNDFQKGDIAEGYSVSREKKESFPLTVTSAQKNPTAFYLCASSTRLARSTDTQYFGPGTRLTVL.

J is TRBJ2-5 and V is TRBV28; weak D call: TRBD2 (6 bases). In germline, CDR1 is MDHEN, CDR2 SYDVKM. The CDR3 totals 16 residues. V was trimmed by 7 bases and J by 0 bases, leaving 18 bases between them. CDR3 nucleotide sequence: TGTGCCAGCACCCCGGGTAGCGGAAGGTACCAAGAGACCCAGTACTTC. Translation gives CASTPGSGRYQETQYF. Full variable domain (rest looked up from reference TRBV28 and TRBJ2-5): DVKVTQSSRYLVKRTGEKVFLECVQDMDHENMFWYRQDPGLGLRLIYFSYDVKMKEKGDIPEGYSVSREKKERFSLILESASTNQTSMYLCASTPGSGRYQETQYFGPGTRLLVL.

This clone was found many times. V usage is TRBV6-2 or TRBV6-3 and J usage is TRBJ2-1, with 7 bases that match TRBD1. Germline lookup yields CDR1 MNHEY and CDR2 SVGEGT. The CDR3 is 15 residues long. V lost 4 bases and J lost 4; bases outside the gene matches: 7. The CDR3 loop is CASSSGTEPYNEQFF. The DNA for the CDR3 is TGTGCCAGCAGTTCCGGGACAGAACCTTACAATGAGCAGTTCTTC.

The genes are TRBV7-8 and TRBJ2-1; the match to TRBD2 covers 7 bases. From germline, CDR1 is SGHVS and CDR2 FQNEAQ. The CDR3 length is 14 residues. Losses at the gene ends were 7 bases for V and 7 bases for J; bases not matched to a gene: 10. The CDR3 coding sequence is TGTGCCAGCAACGTGGGCGGGAGTTTAAATGAGCAGTTCTTC. Protein product: CASNVGGSLNEQFF. Drawing the rest from reference TRBV7-8 and TRBJ2-1, the complete variable domain is GAGVSQSPRYKVAKRGQDVALRCDPISGHVSLFWYQQALGQGPEFLTYFQNEAQLDKSGLPSDRFFAERPEGSVSTLKIQRTQQEDSAVYLCASNVGGSLNEQFFGPGTRLTVL.

The V gene is TRBV4-1, the J gene TRBJ1-5, with 9 positions matching TRBD1. This CDR3 has 19 residues. Unmatched junction bases numbered 11, after V lost 2 bases and J lost 0 bases. CDR1 is MGHRA, CDR2 YSYEKL, per germline. The CDR3 region is CASSQHPGQGGSSNQPQHF. The CDR3 DNA sequence: TGCGCCAGCAGCCAACACCCGGGACAGGGAGGGAGTAGCAATCAGCCCCAGCATTTT.

The chain employs TRBV5-5 and TRBJ1-3; D remains unclear. Germline V CDR1 and CDR2: SGHKS, YYEKEE (reference sequence). CDR3 length: 14 amino acids. Trimming removed 2 bases at V and 3 bases at J, with 9 bases between. CDR3 DNA: TGTGCCAGCAGCTTAGTTGAGGGTGGAAACACCATATATTTT. It specifies CASSLVEGGNTIYF.

The rearrangement uses TRBV7-2 and TRBJ1-1, with D unclear. Germline lookup yields CDR1 SGHTA and CDR2 FQGNSA. Trimming stripped 6 bases from V and 0 bases from J, with 8 bases between. CDR3 size: 13 residues. The CDR3 protein is CASRQILNTEAFF. CDR3 DNA: TGTGCCAGCAGACAGATTCTGAACACTGAAGCTTTCTTT. Supplemented by reference TRBV7-2 and TRBJ1-1, the full variable domain reads GAGVSQSPSNKVTEKGKDVELRCDPISGHTALYWYRQSLGQGLEFLIYFQGNSAPDKSGLPSDRFSAERTGGSVSTLTIQRTQQEDSAVYLCASRQILNTEAFFGQGTRLTVV.

The rearrangement joins TRBV7-2 to TRBJ2-6; perhaps TRBD2 as D (5 bases). V shed 5 bases and J shed 3 bases, with 11 bases lying between them. Germline V gene sequence: CDR1 SGHTA, CDR2 FQGNSA. This CDR3 contains 15 residues. In DNA, the CDR3 is TGTGCCAGCAGCCTAAGGGCGGGTGGGGCCAACGTCCTGACTTTC. This encodes CASSLRAGGANVLTF.